These T cell receptor beta chains were read from a single sample in a study of CD8 T cells in ankylosing spondylitis. TCRdb ran MiXCR on the 5' RACE reads and lists one entry per CDR3 protein. The table records about 210,000 distinct CDR3 sequences, 7% to 8% of them present only once. The sequenced sample consisted of blood, either unsorted or a sorted T cell fraction (not recorded which). These receptors all stem from a male donor with ankylosing spondylitis. Each CDR3 is given with its conserved first and last residue. Each record gives: D gene, clone size, V gene, J gene, CDR3 protein, CDR3 DNA. D genes are given only for firm matches. A row's size may be missing; if present it is once, few, many or a size class.

NA	NA	TRBV20-1	TRBJ2-7	CSARLSSTAYEQYF	TGCAGTGCTAGATTATCGTCAACCGCCTACGAGCAGTACTTC
NA	many	TRBV15	TRBJ2-4	CATSSGTAHLRFF	TGTGCCACCAGCAGCGGTACTGCGCATCTTCGTTTTTTC
NA	NA	TRBV4-1	TRBJ1-3	CASSFASGNTIYF	TGCGCCAGCAGCTTCGCCTCTGGAAACACCATATATTTT
NA	many	TRBV29-1	TRBJ2-2	CSVSHSIAGEGELFF	TGCAGCGTTTCCCACTCTATCGCAGGGGAAGGGGAGCTGTTTTTT
NA	NA	TRBV6-2/TRBV6-3	TRBJ2-2	CATAQGLRELFF	TGTGCCACCGCACAGGGATTAAGGGAGCTGTTTTTT
TRBD1	few	TRBV7-3	TRBJ1-2	CASSPVAGQFYGYTF	TGTGCCAGCAGCCCCGTTGCGGGACAGTTCTATGGCTACACCTTC
NA	many	TRBV29-1	TRBJ1-2	CSVGDGRQGYTF	TGCAGCGTAGGGGACGGCCGCCAGGGCTACACCTTC
TRBD1	many	TRBV7-9	TRBJ1-2	CASSLGTGGGLFYGYTF	TGTGCCAGCAGCCTAGGGACAGGGGGCGGTTTATTCTATGGCTACACCTTC
NA	many	TRBV7-4	TRBJ2-7	CASSTRDARYF	TGTGCCAGCAGCACCCGGGACGCCCGTTACTTC
NA	many	TRBV29-1	TRBJ2-2	CSVNWSGTGNTGELFF	TGCAGCGTTAATTGGAGTGGAACGGGGAACACCGGGGAGCTGTTTTTT
TRBD1	many	TRBV7-9	TRBJ1-4	CASSLGQGGSSNEKLFF	TGTGCCAGCAGCTTGGGACAGGGAGGTTCATCCAATGAAAAACTGTTTTTT
NA	many	TRBV4-3	TRBJ2-1	CASSQRDQGYNEQFF	TGCGCCAGCAGCCAACGGGATCAGGGCTACAATGAGCAGTTCTTC
NA	many	TRBV7-6	TRBJ2-2	CASSLDGGFQYTGELFF	TGTGCCAGCAGCTTAGATGGGGGGTTTCAGTACACCGGGGAGCTGTTTTTT
TRBD1	NA	TRBV7-6	TRBJ1-1	CASSHSGQDINTEAFF	TGTGCCAGCAGCCACTCGGGACAGGATATTAACACTGAAGCTTTCTTT
TRBD1	few	TRBV28	TRBJ1-2	CASSFRGGDRDVDYGYTF	TGTGCCAGCAGTTTTAGGGGCGGGGACAGGGACGTTGACTATGGCTACACCTTC
NA	NA	TRBV6-2/TRBV6-3	TRBJ1-1	CASESGFRTEAFF	TGTGCCAGCGAGTCTGGGTTTAGGACTGAAGCTTTCTTT
NA	many	TRBV27	TRBJ1-1	CASSFISRGEGEAFF	TGTGCCAGCAGTTTCATCAGCCGGGGGGAGGGTGAAGCTTTCTTT
NA	many	TRBV10-2	TRBJ1-3	CASRDDNSGNTIYF	TGCGCCAGCAGGGACGATAACTCTGGAAACACCATATATTTT
TRBD1	many	TRBV7-6	TRBJ2-1	CASSFGQGTYNEQFF	TGTGCCAGCAGCTTCGGACAGGGCACCTACAATGAGCAGTTCTTC
TRBD1	few	TRBV4-2	TRBJ2-7	CASTLDRGDYEQYF	TGTGCCAGCACCCTGGACAGGGGGGATTACGAGCAGTACTTC
NA	many	TRBV27	TRBJ1-4	CASSSRWGGSANEKLFF	TGTGCCAGCAGTTCTAGGTGGGGGGGCTCGGCTAATGAAAAACTGTTTTTT
NA	many	TRBV7-9	TRBJ2-3	CASSLVGLTDTQYF	TGTGCCAGCAGCTTAGTTGGGCTCACAGATACGCAGTATTTT
TRBD2	NA	TRBV5-1	TRBJ2-7	CASSPNLAGDIHEQYF	TGCGCCAGCAGCCCTAATCTAGCGGGAGACATCCACGAGCAGTACTTC
TRBD1	few	TRBV4-3	TRBJ1-1	CASSQDPRTGVTNTEAFF	TGCGCCAGCAGCCAAGATCCCCGGACAGGGGTCACGAACACTGAAGCTTTCTTT
TRBD2	few	TRBV6-5	TRBJ2-1	CASSHSRRLAGVNEQFF	TGTGCCAGCAGTCACTCTAGAAGGCTAGCGGGAGTCAATGAGCAGTTCTTC
TRBD1	many	TRBV4-3	TRBJ2-1	CASSQEAGTGENNEQFF	TGCGCCAGCAGCCAAGAGGCCGGGACAGGGGAAAACAATGAGCAGTTCTTC
TRBD2	few	TRBV7-9	TRBJ2-6	CASSSGGGSGANVLTF	TGTGCCAGCAGCTCGGGCGGGGGCTCTGGGGCCAACGTCCTGACTTTC
NA	many	TRBV18	TRBJ1-2	CASSPPGLRGYTF	TGTGCCAGCTCACCACCGGGGTTGAGGGGCTACACCTTC
NA	NA	TRBV11-3	TRBJ2-1	CASSLGSRQFF	TGTGCCAGCAGCTTAGGTAGCAGGCAGTTCTTC